The subject of this entry is one T cell receptor beta chain. Germline V gene lookup returns CDR1 MNHNY and CDR2 SVGAGI (reference sequence). The CDR3 length is 14 residues. Trimming cost V 5 bases and J 6 bases, with 16 bases left between them. The repertoire was sequenced with immunoSEQ multiplex PCR; TCRdb's copy has only in-frame clones and lacks some. Here the sample spans over 400,000 clones, roughly 80% being singletons. This sample is part of a study of shared clonotypes between healthy human individuals. This receptor was taken from a woman in her thirties or forties in good health. Some clones in this sample may be carry-over from other donors' samples. The chain uses TRBV6-6 and TRBJ1-1; D possibly corresponds to TRBD1 (5 bases). The sequencing sample was made of PBMCs. DNA of the CDR3: TGTGCCAGCAGTCCAGTCGGCCGACAGTCTGAAGCTTTCTTT. Its translation is CASSPVGRQSEAFF.